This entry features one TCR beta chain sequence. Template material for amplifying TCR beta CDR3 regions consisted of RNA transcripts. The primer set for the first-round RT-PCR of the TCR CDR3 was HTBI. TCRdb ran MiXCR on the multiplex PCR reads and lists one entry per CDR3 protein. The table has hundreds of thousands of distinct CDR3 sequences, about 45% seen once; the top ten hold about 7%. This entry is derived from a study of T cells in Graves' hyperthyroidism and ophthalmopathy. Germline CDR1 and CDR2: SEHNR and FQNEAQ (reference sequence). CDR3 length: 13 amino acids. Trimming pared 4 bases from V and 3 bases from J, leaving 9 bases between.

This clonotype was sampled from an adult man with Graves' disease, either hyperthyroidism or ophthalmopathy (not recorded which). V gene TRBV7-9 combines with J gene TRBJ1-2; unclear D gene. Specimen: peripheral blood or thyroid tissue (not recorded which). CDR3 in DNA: TGTGCCAGCAGCTACGGCAGAGACTATGGCTACACCTTC. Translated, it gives CASSYGRDYGYTF.